This T cell receptor beta chain was identified in a study of shared clonotypes between healthy human individuals (dated by TCRdb to the early 2020s). Regarding the research as a whole: The cohort comprised two women and three men aged 18 to 49 years. For each donor, three plates each were used for CD4 naive and CD4 memory, two plates were used for CD8 naive, and one plate was used for CD8 memory. To estimate repertoire size and how much clonotype sharing occurs between individuals, the study deeply sequenced the blood TCR repertoires of five or six healthy adults. Different laboratories and diverse techniques were used to prepare libraries and sequence TCR repertoires, to increase sequencing depth and limit assay-specific biases. Each donor's leukapheresis produced roughly between about 0.85 and 10 billion PBMCs. Overall study outcomes, separate from this receptor: Pairwise subsampling led to the expectation that sequencing depth would affect the degree of clonotype sharing among donors. Estimated clonotype richness was generally larger for naive than for memory subsets. Incomplete sequencing was indicated by rarefaction of sorted-subset datasets, despite the large sequencing depth. When a few donors were compared, the shared fraction of clonotypes was about 5% for naive CD4, approximately 3.3% for naive CD8, more than 2% for memory CD4, and about 0.36% for memory CD8. Higher generation probabilities were observed for clonotypes shared by all four sorted-subset donors than for non-shared clonotypes. The small number of donors limited the genetic and exposure-history diversity represented. Sampling was restricted to blood, and TCR repertoires in tissues likely differ from the TCR repertoires found in blood.

CDR3 length: 12 amino acids, cysteine to phenylalanine. The read is trimmed to its CDR3 DNA, 36 bases read in frame from base 1. Trimming removed 5 bases from V and 4 bases from J, leaving 8 bases between the germline ends. The germline V gene (reference sequence) specifies SEHNR as CDR1 and FQNEAQ as CDR2. CD8 naive samples were obtained by positive selection for CCR7 among CD45RO-negative cells, yielding a CD45RA+CCR7+ population from which TemRA cells were excluded. Healthy HIV-negative adults with no recently reported acute infections or vaccinations were included as donors. All donors were Caucasian adults living in Nashville, Tennessee, USA. After blood collection by leukapheresis, PBMCs were isolated using Ficoll-Histopaque density gradient centrifugation and then cryopreserved in the vapor phase of liquid nitrogen. Analytical flow cytometry was used to check the purity and quantity of every magnetically sorted T cell population. Each sorted fraction had its genomic DNA isolated and then quantified by UV absorbance on a Nanodrop 2000c.

Regarding this clone: Its antigen has not been determined. No much larger clone is present one base from it, and per-base qualities are unavailable.

Using the deep immunoSEQ assay, multiplex PCR amplified TCR CDR3 regions from genomic DNA. For each cell subset, the extracted genomic DNA was distributed evenly across all wells of several immunoSEQ 96-well plates, and each plate served as one replicate. For sorted subsets, each replicate PCR was loaded with roughly 190 ng genomic DNA, equivalent to 32,000 or so T cell genomes. Purified libraries were quantified with a Qubit 3.0 fluorometer, sized on a Bioanalyzer 2100, and re-quantified with the KAPA Library Quantification kit. Every immunoSEQ 96-well plate was sequenced on a dedicated single-read 150-cycle Illumina NextSeq 550 flow cell. From the authors' description of their analysis: Because only junctional sequences without quality scores were contained in the immunoSEQ output, filtering matching that applied to full-length reads could not be performed. Sequences were annotated with PyIR, a Python wrapper for IgBLAST v1.9, and V/J genes and CDR3 were assigned using IMGT germline references. Reads were removed for weak V/J assignments (E-value above 1e-6), missing CDR3, stop codons, out-of-frame junctions, or ambiguous translated residues. V3J clonotypes were defined by identical inferred V gene, J gene, and CDR3 amino acid sequence. The percentage overlap between two repertoires was calculated by dividing the number of shared unique clonotypes by the size of the smaller repertoire. Three approaches were used to assess repertoire richness: RTK rarefaction, the Chao1 estimator, and Recon v2.1 estimates of unobserved clonotypes. OLGA was used to compute generation probabilities for all TCRbeta clonotypes that the gDNA method yielded from a few donors. TCRdb retrieved this table from immuneACCESS and kept in-frame rearrangements only. Not all clones are present; in checked studies, unresolved V genes account for under half, and no reason is known for the remainder. V, J and clone size are taken as reported in that table, and D and trimming were inferred from the DNA itself. Across this sample there are approximately 740,000 clones, with around 93% seen only once. Jointly, the top ten make up 20% to 30% of the sample.

The sample was naive CD8+ T cells sorted from blood. What the cell subset or site label conveys for this sample: CD45RA+CCR7+. This clonotype was sampled from a man under 40 in good health. The rearrangement joined TRBV7-9 to TRBJ1-1, with the D gene call left open. Read as DNA, the sequence is TGTGCCAGCAGCCCGGAGAGCACTGAAGCTTTCTTT. It translates as CASSPESTEAFF.